This T cell receptor (beta chain) is drawn from a study of cytomegalovirus exposure and HLA in healthy donors. CDR1 is SGHVS, CDR2 FQNEAQ, per germline. The junction had 12 bases not matched to a gene; V was cut back by 5 bases and J by 15 bases. The CDR3 contains 13 residues. The primer mix had 60 Vbeta and 13 Jbeta primers. The repertoire was sequenced with immunoSEQ multiplex PCR; TCRdb's copy has only in-frame clones and lacks some. In the table there are 100,000 to 150,000 clones, roughly 74% of which are singletons. Overall study results and limits: Most TCR beta V segments were productive about 90% or about 30% of the time in an earlier analysis. Associated with cytomegalovirus, according to the listing, were approximately 160 TCR beta chains.

With regard to this clone: No antigen is known for it.

The sample comprised PBMCs. This clonotype was sampled from a male donor in good health and CMV-seronegative. The chain carries TRBV7-8 and TRBJ2-4, with 8 bases fitting TRBD1. In DNA form, the CDR3 reads TGTGCCAGCAGCGAAGGGCGGGACAGGACGACGTACTTC. It encodes CASSEGRDRTTYF.